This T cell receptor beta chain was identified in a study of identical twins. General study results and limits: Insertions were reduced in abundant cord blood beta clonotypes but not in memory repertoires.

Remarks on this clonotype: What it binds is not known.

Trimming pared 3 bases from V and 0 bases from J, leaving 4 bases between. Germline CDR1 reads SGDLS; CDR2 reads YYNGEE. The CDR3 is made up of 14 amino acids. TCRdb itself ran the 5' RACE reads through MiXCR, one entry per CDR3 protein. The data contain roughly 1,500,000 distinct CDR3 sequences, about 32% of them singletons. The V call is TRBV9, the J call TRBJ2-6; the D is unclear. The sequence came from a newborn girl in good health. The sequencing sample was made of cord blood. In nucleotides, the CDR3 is TGTGCCAGCAGCGGGTACTCTGGGGCCAACGTCCTGACTTTC. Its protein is CASSGYSGANVLTF.